This T cell receptor beta chain emerged from a study of beta chain features in type 1 diabetes. Study-wide results and limits: It was among patients, rather than healthy donors, that naive, central memory and Treg TCRB repertoires appeared more similar. TCRB CDR3s were moderately but significantly shorter in Type 1 diabetes patients in all four CD4+ subsets.

A heparinised blood draw that averaged around 110 mL was obtained once from each donor. CD4+ cells of the naive, central memory, regulatory and stem cell-like memory types were sorted via CD45RO/CCR7/CD25/CD127/CD95/CD27. This clone was observed a handful of times. As yet, its antigen is unknown. The V end was cut by 2 bases, the J end by 11 bases, with 13 bases between. The germline CDR1 and CDR2 sequences are SQVTM and ANQGSEA. CDR3 length: 12 amino acids. Since all of the isolated RNA was reverse transcribed, expressed TCRB transcripts were what got sequenced. Clones were sequenced by immunoSEQ multiplex PCR, and TCRdb holds only the in-frame ones, with some missing. Of about 700,000 clones detected, roughly 13% appear once; the ten largest clones hold 0.022%.

The sequenced sample was naive CD4+ T cells from blood. This TCR was recovered from a man aged 18-30 years with type 1 diabetes. J is TRBJ2-1 and V is TRBV29-1; possibly TRBD1 for D (5 bases). The CDR3 here is CSVEKTGSQQFF. In nucleotides, the CDR3 is TGCAGCGTTGAAAAAACAGGTTCTCAGCAGTTCTTC.